This TCR beta chain was captured in a study of long-term antiretroviral therapy in people with HIV. Broader study findings: Controls had broader CDR3 length ranges than HIV repertoires did.

As to this clone: What it binds is unknown.

The authors ran the immunoSEQ assay, v3.0, at survey level. TCRdb keeps only in-frame clones here, not all; method: immunoSEQ multiplex PCR. The sample consists of tens of thousands of clones, around 94% of them appearing once. The samples comprised roughly 0.9-11 million cryopreserved PBMC ahead of DNA extraction. This clonotype was obtained from a woman aged 50 to 60 with HIV. Sequenced material: unsorted PBMCs, taken 4.1 years after starting antiretroviral therapy.

CDR3 DNA sequence: TGTGCCAGCAGACCACGTTACCAGGGCGGCGAGCAGTACTTC. Protein sequence: CASRPRYQGGEQYF. V is TRBV6-6 and J is TRBJ2-7, with a tentative D call TRBD1 (5 bases). The CDR3 is made up of 14 amino acids. V was clipped by 6 bases and J by 6 bases, with 18 bases between them. Germline V CDR1 and CDR2: MNHNY, SVGAGI (reference sequence).